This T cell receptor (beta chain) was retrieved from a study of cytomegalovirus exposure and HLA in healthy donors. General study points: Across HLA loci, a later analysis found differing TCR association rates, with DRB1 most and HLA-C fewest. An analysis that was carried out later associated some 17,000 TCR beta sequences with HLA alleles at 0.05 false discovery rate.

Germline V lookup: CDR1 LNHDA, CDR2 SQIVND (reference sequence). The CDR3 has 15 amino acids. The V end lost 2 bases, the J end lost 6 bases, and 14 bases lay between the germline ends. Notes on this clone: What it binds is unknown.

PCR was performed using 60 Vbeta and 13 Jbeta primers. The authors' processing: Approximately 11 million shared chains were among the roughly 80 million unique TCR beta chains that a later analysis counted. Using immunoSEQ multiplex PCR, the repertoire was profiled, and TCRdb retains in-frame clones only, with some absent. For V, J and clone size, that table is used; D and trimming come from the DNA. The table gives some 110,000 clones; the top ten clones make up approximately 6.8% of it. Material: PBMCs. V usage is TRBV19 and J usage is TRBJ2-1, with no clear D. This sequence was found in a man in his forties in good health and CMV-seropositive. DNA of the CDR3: TGTGCCAGTAGTATAAATAGTGTTCACGGCAATGAGCAGTTCTTC. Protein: CASSINSVHGNEQFF.